The 32 T cell receptor beta chains presented below share a single source sample, sequenced in a study of shared clonotypes between healthy human individuals. Repertoires were generated with immunoSEQ multiplex PCR, while TCRdb's copy carries only in-frame clones and drops some. The sample has approximately 2.5 million clones, 80% to 95% seen once. Material: naive CD4+ T cells from PBMCs. Subset reported: CD45RA+ positively selected. The source is a man between 18 and 29 years old in good health. Some clones in this sample may be carry-over from other donors' samples.

The chain uses TRBV5-1 and TRBJ2-2; 7 bases line up with TRBD1. Germline CDR1 reads SGHRS; CDR2 reads YFSETQ. Germline trimming cut 3 bases from V and 0 bases from J; bases unmatched to any gene: 5. This CDR3 spans 16 amino acids. The CDR3 spells CASSSGTVPNTGELFF. In DNA form, the CDR3 reads TGCGCCAGCAGCTCCGGGACAGTCCCGAACACCGGGGAGCTGTTTTTT.

With regard to this clone: The same CDR3 can be traced to other DNA sequences in this sample. The V call is TRBV7-8, the J call TRBJ1-5; 7 bases line up with TRBD1. The junction had 3 bases not matched to a gene; V was cut back by 2 bases and J by 5 bases. The germline gives CDR1 SGHVS, CDR2 FQNEAQ. The CDR3 loop spans 14 amino acids. The CDR3 is CASSLRQGDQPQHF. CDR3 coding DNA: TGTGCCAGCAGCTTACGACAGGGAGATCAGCCCCAGCATTTT.

The genes are TRBV7-2 and TRBJ2-3; the match to TRBD2 covers 10 bases. CDR3 size: 16 residues. The J segment lost 1 base and the V segment lost 5 bases, leaving 6 bases of the junction unmatched. The germline V gene has CDR1 SGHTA and CDR2 FQGNSA. The CDR3 region has the DNA TGTGCCAGCAGCGCCGATCTAGCGGGGGGCACAGATACGCAGTATTTT. Protein product: CASSADLAGGTDTQYF.

The chain carries TRBV10-3 and TRBJ2-3; D uncertain. CDR3 length: 11 residues. V shed 11 bases and J shed 5 bases, with 11 bases lying between them. Germline V gene sequence: CDR1 ENHRY, CDR2 SYGVKD. As DNA, the CDR3 is TGTGCCTCGGAGCAACGAGATACGCAGTATTTT. Amino acid sequence: CASEQRDTQYF.

This clone has only one observation. The genes are TRBV6-4 and TRBJ1-1; D unclear. The V end lost 0 bases, the J end lost 0 bases, and 20 bases lay between the germline ends. Germline CDR1 and CDR2: MRHNA and SNTAGT. This CDR3 region has 19 residues. CDR3: CASSDSKGMGSSMNTEAFF. The CDR3 coding sequence is TGTGCCAGCAGTGACTCGAAAGGTATGGGGTCCTCCATGAACACTGAAGCTTTCTTT.

CDR3 in amino acids: CASSHGAGNPTNEKLFF. The CDR3 DNA follows: TGTGCCAGCAGCCACGGGGCAGGGAATCCAACTAATGAAAAACTGTTTTTT. The J gene is TRBJ1-4, the V gene TRBV4-2; D perhaps matches TRBD1 (5 bases). Trimming removed 3 bases at V and 0 bases at J, with 14 bases between. The CDR3 has 17 residues. Looked up from germline, CDR1 is LGHNA and CDR2 is YNFKEQ.

This chain joins TRBV28 and TRBJ2-2; tentatively, D is TRBD1 or TRBD2 (5 bases each). The CDR3 is made up of 16 amino acids. Trimming removed 7 bases at V and 0 bases at J, with 15 bases between. CDR1 MDHEN and CDR2 SYDVKM come from the germline V gene. The CDR3: CASKFRGSANTGELFF. In DNA, the CDR3 is TGTGCCAGCAAATTCCGGGGCTCCGCGAACACCGGGGAGCTGTTTTTT.

J is TRBJ2-1 and V is TRBV7-3; the match to TRBD2 covers 7 bases. CDR1 and CDR2 from the germline V gene are SGHTA and FQGTGA. With 5 bases clipped from V and 8 bases from J, the junction kept 12 bases outside the gene matches. The CDR3 consists of 15 residues. The CDR3 DNA is TGTGCCAGCAGCCCCAAGGGTCTAGCGGTTCATGAGCAGTTCTTC. Residues: CASSPKGLAVHEQFF.

This rearrangement joins TRBV27 to TRBJ2-3; maybe TRBD2 (5 bases). The germline V gene encodes CDR1 MNHEY and CDR2 SMNVEV (reference sequence). The germline V and J ends were trimmed by 5 bases and 6 bases, with 18 bases remaining between them. The CDR3 sequence is 15 residues long. The CDR3 reads CASSPKVFQRDTQYF. In DNA, the CDR3 is TGTGCCAGCAGTCCCAAGGTGTTCCAGCGGGATACGCAGTATTTT.

The CDR3 loop reads CASSLAGEAFF. The CDR3 nucleotides read TGTGCCAGCAGCCTGGCGGGGGAAGCTTTCTTT. The gene calls are TRBV5-4 and TRBJ1-1, with D unclear. The germline gives CDR1 SGHNT, CDR2 YYREEE (reference sequence). The CDR3 sequence is 11 residues long. V was pared by 4 bases and J by 8 bases, with 9 bases between.

The table lists this clone with a few counts. Other nucleotide sequences in the sample specify the same CDR3. This rearrangement joins TRBV5-1 to TRBJ1-5; the D gene is possibly TRBD1 (5 bases). The germline gives CDR1 SGHRS, CDR2 YFSETQ. This CDR3 contains 13 residues. With 0 bases removed from V and 4 bases from J, the gap between germline ends came to 5 bases. The CDR3 DNA reads TGCGCCAGCAGCTTGGGACAGAATCAGCCCCAGCATTTT. Protein: CASSLGQNQPQHF.

Turning to this clone: This sample also contains other DNA sequences that code for the same CDR3. The rearrangement links TRBV11-3 to TRBJ2-3; D remains unclear. The CDR3 is 13 residues long. With 1 base removed from V and 0 bases from J, the gap between germline ends came to 2 bases. Germline values: CDR1 SGHNT, CDR2 YENEEA. The CDR3 protein is CASSLGSTDTQYF. Written as DNA, the CDR3 is TGTGCCAGCAGCTTAGGGAGCACAGATACGCAGTATTTT.

This chain links TRBV6-5 with TRBJ2-7; maybe TRBD1 (8 bases). The V gene's germline CDR1 is MNHEY and CDR2 SVGAGI. The CDR3 runs to 15 residues. Trimming cost V 2 bases and J 6 bases, with 17 bases left between them. CDR3 nucleotides: TGTGCCAGCAGTTACAGCGGGACAGGCCCGGGCGAGCAGTACTTC. This encodes CASSYSGTGPGEQYF.

V is TRBV25-1 and J is TRBJ1-1, with 10 bases that match TRBD1. V lost 6 bases, J lost 7 bases, and 11 bases stayed unmatched. The CDR3 has 15 amino acids. Germline CDR1 MGHDK, CDR2 SYGVNS. The CDR3, as DNA: TGTGCCAGCAGCGAACCAGGACAGGGGGAGGTTGAAGCTTTCTTT. Residues: CASSEPGQGEVEAFF.

In regard to this clone: Additional DNA sequences in this sample encode the identical CDR3. The chain joins TRBV5-1 to TRBJ2-1; 10 bases line up with TRBD2. Germline values: CDR1 SGHRS, CDR2 YFSETQ. The CDR3 contains 15 residues. The ends lost 5 bases at V and 4 bases at J; junction bases unmatched: 6. The CDR3 region is CASSRLAGTYNEQFF. The CDR3 nucleotides read TGCGCCAGCAGTAGACTAGCGGGTACATACAATGAGCAGTTCTTC.

The rearrangement uses TRBV10-3 and TRBJ1-6, with 8 bases aligning to TRBD1. J gave up 5 bases and V 6 bases, and 9 bases lay outside the gene matches. This CDR3 is 16 amino acids long. From germline, CDR1 is ENHRY and CDR2 SYGVKD. DNA of the CDR3: TGTGCCATCAGCTCAACAGGGGGGGACGATAATTCACCCCTCCACTTT. It specifies CAISSTGGDDNSPLHF.

The rearrangement uses TRBV7-3 and TRBJ2-3, with 7 positions matching TRBD2. Germline trimming cut 2 bases from V and 5 bases from J; bases unmatched to any gene: 4. CDR3 length: 14 residues. Looked up from germline, CDR1 is SGHTA and CDR2 is FQGTGA. This CDR3 is CASSLGSGRDTQYF. CDR3 coding DNA: TGTGCCAGCAGCTTAGGTAGCGGGCGAGATACGCAGTATTTT. The full variable domain, in which reference TRBV7-3 and TRBJ2-3 provide the parts outside the CDR3, is GAGVSQTPSNKVTEKGKYVELRCDPISGHTALYWYRQSLGQGPEFLIYFQGTGAADDSGLPNDRFFAVRPEGSVSTLKIQRTERGDSAVYLCASSLGSGRDTQYFGPGTRLTVL.

This chain joins TRBV7-3 and TRBJ2-7, with 7 bases identical to TRBD2. This CDR3 region has 14 residues. The trim removed 2 bases at V and 4 bases at J, leaving 5 bases unmatched. Germline loops: CDR1 SGHTA, CDR2 FQGTGA. CDR3 DNA: TGTGCCAGCAGCTTAGGCGGGAGTCGGTACGAGCAGTACTTC. Protein: CASSLGGSRYEQYF. The full variable domain, its missing parts supplied by reference TRBV7-3 and TRBJ2-7, is GAGVSQTPSNKVTEKGKYVELRCDPISGHTALYWYRQSLGQGPEFLIYFQGTGAADDSGLPNDRFFAVRPEGSVSTLKIQRTERGDSAVYLCASSLGGSRYEQYFGPGTRLTVT.

CDR3 nucleotide sequence: TGTGCCAGCAGGAGAGACCGACAGGGAAGGTCTGGAAACACCATATATTTT. Protein product: CASRRDRQGRSGNTIYF. The V and J genes are TRBV28 and TRBJ1-3; 7 bases agree with TRBD1. Germline V gene lookup returns CDR1 MDHEN and CDR2 SYDVKM. V trimming: 6 bases; J trimming: 1 base; junction bases outside the gene matches: 12. The CDR3 sequence is 17 residues long.

This clone has more than one count but fewer than ten. The chain recombines TRBV10-1 with TRBJ2-7; D could derive from TRBD1 or TRBD2 (5 bases each). The CDR3 runs to 15 residues. Germline V gene lookup returns CDR1 WNHNN and CDR2 SYGVQD (reference sequence). V was shortened by 7 bases and J by 0 bases, with 16 bases between the two germline ends. CDR3 bases: TGCGCCAGCATTAACAACGGGGCCATCTCCTACGAGCAGTACTTC. Translated: CASINNGAISYEQYF.

This chain connects TRBV5-8 to TRBJ2-5, with D perhaps TRBD1 or TRBD2 (5 bases each). V lost 0 bases, J lost 4 bases, and 7 bases lay in between. The CDR3 is 13 residues long. Germline loops: CDR1 SGHTS, CDR2 YDEGEE. The CDR3 coding sequence is TGTGCCAGCAGCTTGGAGAGGGGAGAGACCCAGTACTTC. Its translation is CASSLERGETQYF.

The chain has TRBV19 and TRBJ2-5, with D possibly TRBD1 on 6 matching bases. The CDR3 extends over 13 amino acids. V dropped 3 bases and J dropped 4 bases, with 9 bases sitting between them. Per the germline V gene, CDR1 is LNHDA and CDR2 is SQIVND (reference sequence). CDR3 residues: CASSIQDRETQYF. DNA of the CDR3: TGTGCCAGTAGTATTCAGGACAGAGAGACCCAGTACTTC.

The chain combines TRBV2 with TRBJ2-7, with D possibly being TRBD1 (5 bases). Germline V gene sequence: CDR1 SNHLY, CDR2 FYNNEI. The CDR3 has 12 amino acids. V lost 4 bases, J lost 11 bases, and 15 bases lay in between. The CDR3 spells CASSGAPTVEYF. CDR3 coding DNA: TGTGCCAGCAGTGGGGCTCCGACAGTCGAGTACTTC. The complete variable domain, with remaining parts taken from reference TRBV2 and TRBJ2-7, reads EPEVTQTPSHQVTQMGQEVILRCVPISNHLYFYWYRQILGQKVEFLVSFYNNEISEKSEIFDDQFSVERPDGSNFTLKIRSTKLEDSAMYFCASSGAPTVEYFGPGTRLTVT.

This clone was counted once. This chain joins TRBV7-2 and TRBJ1-4; a weak D match, TRBD1 (5 bases). The CDR3 has 15 amino acids. The V end was cut by 5 bases, the J end by 7 bases, with 17 bases between. CDR1 SGHTA and CDR2 FQGNSA come from the germline V gene. CDR3 sequence reads: CASSPRAGWGEKLFF. In DNA form, the CDR3 reads TGTGCCAGCAGCCCCCGTGCAGGGTGGGGTGAAAAACTGTTTTTT.

The rearrangement uses TRBV6-5 and TRBJ2-3; TRBD1 is a possible D gene (6 bases). The V gene lost 6 bases and the J gene lost 2 bases, with 12 bases spanning the gap. This CDR3 contains 14 residues. Germline-derived CDR1 and CDR2 are MNHEY and SVGAGI. The CDR3 reads CASSRQDFTDTQYF. CDR3 in DNA: TGTGCCAGCAGCCGACAGGATTTCACAGATACGCAGTATTTT.

This chain joins TRBV6-1 and TRBJ2-1, with D unclear. The V gene's germline CDR1 is MNHNS and CDR2 SASEGT. V lost 6 bases to trimming and J lost 5 bases, with 17 bases between them. This CDR3 spans 15 amino acids. CDR3 protein: CASRTGPSPHNEQFF. CDR3 sequence (DNA): TGTGCCAGCAGGACCGGGCCCTCCCCCCACAATGAGCAGTTCTTC.

The chain links TRBV7-2 to TRBJ2-7; the D is unclear. The CDR3 is 15 residues long. V lost 1 base to trimming and J lost 5 bases, with 15 bases between them. Germline CDR1 SGHTA, CDR2 FQGNSA. Here the CDR3 DNA reads TGTGCCAGCAGCTTAGTAGTAGGAGTGCGCGACGAGCAGTACTTC. It translates to CASSLVVGVRDEQYF.

This clone has just one count. The chain combines TRBV29-1 with TRBJ2-7, with D possibly being TRBD2 (6 bases). The CDR3 extends over 10 amino acids. V gave up 4 bases and J gave up 7 bases, with 8 bases separating them. Germline-derived CDR1 and CDR2 are SQVTM and ANQGSEA. CDR3 sequence: CSVGEVEQYF. The CDR3 DNA sequence: TGCAGCGTTGGGGAGGTTGAGCAGTACTTC.

This chain joins TRBV5-1 and TRBJ1-2; 7 bases align to TRBD1. CDR1 and CDR2 (germline): SGHRS, YFSETQ. Trimming removed 5 bases from V and 6 bases from J; junction bases left unmatched: 7. The CDR3 contains 13 residues. The CDR3 nucleotides read TGCGCCAGCAGTTCGGACAGGTTTCATGGCTACACCTTC. Translated: CASSSDRFHGYTF.

The V call is TRBV2, the J call TRBJ2-1, with 7 bases lining up with TRBD1. CDR3 length equals 15 residues. J was trimmed by 2 bases and V by 6 bases; bases with no gene match: 7. Germline-derived CDR1 and CDR2 are SNHLY and FYNNEI. Here the CDR3 DNA reads TGTGCCAGCAGGGCTGACAGGGTTCCCTACAATGAGCAGTTCTTC. This codes for CASRADRVPYNEQFF.

The rearrangement joins TRBV30 to TRBJ2-5, with D unresolved. Germline loops: CDR1 GTSNPN, CDR2 SVGIG (reference sequence). Trimming took 1 base from V and 5 from J, leaving 8 bases between them. The CDR3 length is 12 residues. In DNA form, the CDR3 reads TGTGCCTGGAGTGCAACTAAGGAGACCCAGTACTTC. The encoded protein is CAWSATKETQYF.

The V and J genes are TRBV28 and TRBJ1-5; D unresolved. CDR3 length: 13 amino acids. Per the germline V gene, CDR1 is MDHEN and CDR2 is SYDVKM. Deletions cut 6 bases from V and 6 bases from J, with 12 bases between. DNA for the CDR3: TGTGCCAGCAGCCGCCGGACCGGTCAGCCCCAGCATTTT. This codes for CASSRRTGQPQHF.